This T cell receptor (beta chain) emerged from a study of control samples from healthy donors and cancer patients. Data came from immunoSEQ multiplex PCR; TCRdb stores just in-frame clones and leaves some out. The data contain approximately 59,000 clones, approximately 89% of them singletons. The germline V gene has CDR1 SGHTA and CDR2 FQGNSA. V lost 4 bases, J lost 6 bases, and 11 bases lay in between. The CDR3 totals 13 residues. Sequencing was done on a sample of PBMCs. The chain is built from TRBV7-2 and TRBJ2-3; no clear D. The TCR comes from a woman in her sixties with lung cancer. The CDR3 protein is CASSSGPRDTQYF. In DNA form, the CDR3 reads TGTGCCAGCAGCTCGGGCCCCCGGGATACGCAGTATTTT.